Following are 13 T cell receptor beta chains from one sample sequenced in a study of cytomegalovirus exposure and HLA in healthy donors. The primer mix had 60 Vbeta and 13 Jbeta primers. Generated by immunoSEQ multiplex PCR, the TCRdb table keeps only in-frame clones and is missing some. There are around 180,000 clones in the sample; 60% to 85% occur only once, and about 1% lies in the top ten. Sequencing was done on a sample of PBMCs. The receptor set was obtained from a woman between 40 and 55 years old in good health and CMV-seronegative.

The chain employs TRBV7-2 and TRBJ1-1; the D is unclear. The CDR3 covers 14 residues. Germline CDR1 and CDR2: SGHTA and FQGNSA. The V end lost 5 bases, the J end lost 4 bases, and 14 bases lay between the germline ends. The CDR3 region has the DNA TGTGCCAGCAGCCCACCCTGGGAGGGCACTGAAGCTTTCTTT. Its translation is CASSPPWEGTEAFF.

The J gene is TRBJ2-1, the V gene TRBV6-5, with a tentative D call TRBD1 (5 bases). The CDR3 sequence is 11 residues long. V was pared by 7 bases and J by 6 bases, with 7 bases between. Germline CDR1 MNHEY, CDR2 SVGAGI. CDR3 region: CASTQGNEQFF. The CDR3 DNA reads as TGTGCCAGCACCCAGGGCAATGAGCAGTTCTTC.

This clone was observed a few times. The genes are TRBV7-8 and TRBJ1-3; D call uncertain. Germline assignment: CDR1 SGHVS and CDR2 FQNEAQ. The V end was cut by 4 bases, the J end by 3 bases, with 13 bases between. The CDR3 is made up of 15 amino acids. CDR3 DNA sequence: TGTGCCAGCAGCTCCCCTGGCGGTGGTGGAAACACCATATATTTT. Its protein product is CASSSPGGGGNTIYF.

In DNA form, the CDR3 reads TGTGCCACCAGCAGAGCACTAGGGATAATTAGGGCAAATCAGCCCCAGCATTTT. Translating gives CATSRALGIIRANQPQHF. The V and J genes are TRBV15 and TRBJ1-5, with D hard to call. The CDR3 is 18 amino acids. The germline V gene encodes CDR1 LNHNV and CDR2 YYDKDF (reference sequence). Trimming cost V 1 base and J 4 bases, with 20 bases left between them. Variable domain in full (rest from reference TRBV15 and TRBJ1-5): DAMVIQNPRYQVTQFGKPVTLSCSQTLNHNVMYWYQQKSSQAPKLLFHYYDKDFNNEADTPDNFQSRRPNTSFCFLDIRSPGLGDTAMYLCATSRALGIIRANQPQHFGDGTRLSIL.

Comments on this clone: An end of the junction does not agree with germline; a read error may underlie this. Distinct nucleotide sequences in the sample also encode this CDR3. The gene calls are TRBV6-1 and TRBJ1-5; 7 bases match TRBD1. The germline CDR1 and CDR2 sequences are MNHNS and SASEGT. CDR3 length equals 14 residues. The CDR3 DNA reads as TGCGCCAGCAGTGAAGCACAGGGGAATCAGCCCCAGCATTTT. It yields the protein CASSEAQGNQPQHF.

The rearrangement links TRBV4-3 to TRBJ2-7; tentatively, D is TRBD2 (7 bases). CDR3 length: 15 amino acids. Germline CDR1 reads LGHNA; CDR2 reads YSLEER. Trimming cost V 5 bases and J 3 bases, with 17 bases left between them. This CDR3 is CASSADGGQNYEQYF. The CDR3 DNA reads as TGCGCCAGCAGCGCCGACGGGGGGCAGAACTACGAGCAGTACTTC.

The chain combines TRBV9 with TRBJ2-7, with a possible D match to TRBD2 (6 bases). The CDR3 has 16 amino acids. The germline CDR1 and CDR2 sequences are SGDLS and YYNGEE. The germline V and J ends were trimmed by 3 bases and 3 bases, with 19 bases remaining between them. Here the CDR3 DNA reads TGTGCCAGCAGCGCCCACACCCCGGGAGTCGGCTACGAGCAGTACTTC. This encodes CASSAHTPGVGYEQYF.

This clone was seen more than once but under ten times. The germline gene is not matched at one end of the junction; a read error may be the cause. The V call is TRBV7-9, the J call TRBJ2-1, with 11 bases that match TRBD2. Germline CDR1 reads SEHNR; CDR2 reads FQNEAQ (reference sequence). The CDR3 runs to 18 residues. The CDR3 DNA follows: TGTTCCAGCAGCCCTAGACTAGCGGGACTGATATCCTACAATGAGCAGTTCTTC. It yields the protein CSSSPRLAGLISYNEQFF.

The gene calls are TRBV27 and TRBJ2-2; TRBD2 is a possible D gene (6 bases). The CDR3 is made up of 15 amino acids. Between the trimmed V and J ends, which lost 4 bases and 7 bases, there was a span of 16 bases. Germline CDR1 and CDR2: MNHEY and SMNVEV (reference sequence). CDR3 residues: CASSSLGAGLGELFF. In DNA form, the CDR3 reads TGTGCCAGCAGTTCCCTCGGGGCGGGGCTCGGGGAGCTGTTTTTT.

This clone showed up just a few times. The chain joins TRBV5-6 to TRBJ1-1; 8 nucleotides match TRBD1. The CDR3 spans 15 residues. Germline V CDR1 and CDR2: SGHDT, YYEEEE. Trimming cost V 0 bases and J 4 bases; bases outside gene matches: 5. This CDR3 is CASSLVGQGATEAFF. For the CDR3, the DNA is TGTGCCAGCAGCTTGGTCGGGCAGGGGGCCACTGAAGCTTTCTTT.

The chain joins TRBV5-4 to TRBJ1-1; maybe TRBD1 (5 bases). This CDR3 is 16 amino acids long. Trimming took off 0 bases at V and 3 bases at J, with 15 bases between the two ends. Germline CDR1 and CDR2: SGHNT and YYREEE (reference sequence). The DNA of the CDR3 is TGTGCCAGCAGCTTGGAACAGGTGATAGATGACACTGAAGCTTTCTTT. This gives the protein CASSLEQVIDDTEAFF.

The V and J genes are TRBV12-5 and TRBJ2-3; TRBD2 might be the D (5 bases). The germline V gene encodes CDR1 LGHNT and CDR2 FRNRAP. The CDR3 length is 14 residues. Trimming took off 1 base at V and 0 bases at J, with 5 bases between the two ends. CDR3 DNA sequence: TGTGCTAGTGGTTTGGGGACTAGCACAGATACGCAGTATTTT. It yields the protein CASGLGTSTDTQYF.

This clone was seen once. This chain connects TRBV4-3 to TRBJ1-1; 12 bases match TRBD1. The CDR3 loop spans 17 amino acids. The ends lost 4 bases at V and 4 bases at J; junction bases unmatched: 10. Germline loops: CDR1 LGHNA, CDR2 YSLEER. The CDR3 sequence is CASSLGTGGASGTEAFF. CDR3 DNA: TGCGCCAGCAGCCTAGGGACAGGGGGCGCCTCGGGCACTGAAGCTTTCTTT.